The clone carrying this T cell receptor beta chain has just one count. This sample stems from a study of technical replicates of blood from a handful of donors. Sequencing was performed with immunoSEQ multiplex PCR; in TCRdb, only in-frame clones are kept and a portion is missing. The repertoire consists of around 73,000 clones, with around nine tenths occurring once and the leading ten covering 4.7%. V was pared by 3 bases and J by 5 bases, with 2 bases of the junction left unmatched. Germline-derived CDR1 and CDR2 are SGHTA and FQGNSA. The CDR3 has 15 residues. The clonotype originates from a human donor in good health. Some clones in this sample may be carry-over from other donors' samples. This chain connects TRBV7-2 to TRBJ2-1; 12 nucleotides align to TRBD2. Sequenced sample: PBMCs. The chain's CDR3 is CASSFLAGGNNEQFF. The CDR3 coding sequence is TGTGCCAGCAGCTTCCTAGCGGGGGGGAACAATGAGCAGTTCTTC.